The 24 T cell receptor beta chains listed next were all sequenced from one sample in a study of T cell responses to AZD1222 COVID-19 vaccine (dated by TCRdb to 2020 to 2022). According to the study, the label for this sample's time point signals: about 28 days (+/-7) after the second vaccine dose. The library came from the immunoSEQ multiplex PCR assay. The immuneACCESS repertoire file appears here via TCRdb, limited to in-frame rearrangements. These files lack a portion of the clones; in checked studies, under half of the deficit traces to unresolved V genes, and the cause of the others is not known. The sample data list 110,000 or so clones, and around 84% of these were observed just once. 17% of the sample goes to the ten largest clones. The source was peripheral blood, collected 28 days after the second AZD1222 dose. These receptors all come from an adult who received the AZD1222 COVID-19 vaccine.

V usage is TRBV6-1 and J usage is TRBJ1-5, with D hard to call. The CDR3 runs to 15 residues. With 2 bases removed from V and 9 bases from J, the gap between germline ends came to 17 bases. CDR1 MNHNS and CDR2 SASEGT come from the germline V gene. The CDR3 loop reads CASSEKGPYRRPQHF. CDR3 nucleotide sequence: TGTGCCAGCAGTGAAAAGGGCCCCTACCGGCGGCCCCAGCATTTT.

The chain uses TRBV5-1 and TRBJ2-1, with D possibly TRBD2 on 6 matching bases. This CDR3 has 15 amino acids. From germline, CDR1 is SGHRS and CDR2 YFSETQ. V lost 0 bases and J lost 7, with 14 bases in between. The CDR3 is CASSLARAGPNEQFF. In DNA, the CDR3 is TGCGCCAGCAGCTTGGCCCGTGCGGGACCAAATGAGCAGTTCTTC.

The J gene is TRBJ2-7, the V gene TRBV2; D uncertain. The CDR3 is 10 amino acids. Germline V CDR1 and CDR2: SNHLY, FYNNEI. The ends were cut back, 3 bases at V and 3 bases at J, with 0 bases in the middle. CDR3 bases: TGTGCCAGCAGTGACTACGAGCAGTACTTC. This encodes CASSDYEQYF.

This chain connects TRBV19 to TRBJ1-1, with D perhaps matching TRBD1 (6 bases). The V end lost 1 base, the J end lost 5 bases, and 17 bases lay between the germline ends. Germline loops: CDR1 LNHDA, CDR2 SQIVND (reference sequence). This CDR3 comprises 16 residues. This CDR3 is CASSIVGGRGTTEAFF. In DNA, the CDR3 is TGTGCCAGTAGTATAGTAGGTGGCAGGGGTACTACTGAAGCTTTCTTT.

The chain recombines TRBV5-1 with TRBJ2-3; D is possibly TRBD1 (6 bases). The CDR3 is made up of 17 amino acids. The germline gives CDR1 SGHRS, CDR2 YFSETQ. V was cut by 4 bases and J by 0 bases, with 18 bases left in between. The CDR3 coding sequence is TGCGCCAGCAGCATACATCCAGGGGAAGGTAGCACAGATACGCAGTATTTT. It yields the protein CASSIHPGEGSTDTQYF.

The gene calls are TRBV12-3 or TRBV12-4 and TRBJ1-2; D remains unclear. The CDR3 has 12 residues. Deletions cut 6 bases from V and 5 bases from J, with 10 bases between. Here the CDR3 DNA reads TGTGCCAGCAGCCGTGACGGTTATGGCTACACCTTC. It specifies CASSRDGYGYTF.

CDR3 in amino acids: CASSLGLTGDNEQFF. In DNA, the CDR3 is TGTGCCAGCAGCTTAGGCCTTACAGGGGACAATGAGCAGTTCTTC. The chain recombines TRBV7-8 with TRBJ2-1; TRBD1 matches at 7 bases. Germline trimming cut 1 base from V and 5 bases from J; bases unmatched to any gene: 5. In germline, CDR1 is SGHVS, CDR2 FQNEAQ. CDR3 size: 15 residues.

The V gene is TRBV23-1, the J gene TRBJ2-3, with 13 nucleotides matching TRBD2. TRBV23-1 is filed as an ORF, its function uncertain. This CDR3 region has 24 residues. The J segment lost 3 bases and the V segment lost 3 bases, leaving 27 bases of the junction unmatched. The CDR3, as DNA: TGCGCCAGCAGTCATCCCCGCACAGGAACTAGCGGGAGGGCCCGGGGATGGATGACAGATACGCAGTATTTT. Encoded protein: CASSHPRTGTSGRARGWMTDTQYF.

The rearrangement links TRBV6-1 to TRBJ1-2, with 8 bases matching TRBD1. After removal of 3 bases from V and 4 bases from J, the junction contained 22 bases not matched to a gene. CDR3 length: 20 amino acids. Germline V CDR1 and CDR2: MNHNS, SASEGT. The CDR3 DNA reads as TGTGCCAGCAGTGATTCCCTAATATGGACAGGGAGAAAAACCCGCTATGGCTACACCTTC. Encoded protein: CASSDSLIWTGRKTRYGYTF.

Only one count was recorded for this clone. The chain employs TRBV29-1 and TRBJ2-3; D possibly uses TRBD1 or TRBD2 (6 bases each). Germline-derived CDR1 and CDR2 are SQVTM and ANQGSEA. V lost 4 bases to trimming and J lost 3 bases, with 14 bases between them. The CDR3 runs to 14 residues. CDR3 DNA sequence: TGCAGCGTTGGGAGGGGGAGGCTGACAGATACGCAGTATTTT. Its protein product is CSVGRGRLTDTQYF.

The chain carries TRBV27 and TRBJ1-4; maybe TRBD1 (5 bases). CDR1 and CDR2 (germline): MNHEY, SMNVEV (reference sequence). Trimming cost V 5 bases and J 7 bases, with 11 bases left between them. The CDR3 contains 13 residues. The CDR3 spells CASSPGTFEKLFF. CDR3 DNA: TGTGCCAGCAGTCCCGGGACTTTTGAAAAACTGTTTTTT.

Only one count was recorded for this clone. The chain combines TRBV6-5 with TRBJ2-7; 10 nucleotides align to TRBD1. The V segment lost 6 bases and the J segment 2 bases; nucleotides outside the gene matches: 7. This CDR3 spans 15 amino acids. Looked up from germline, CDR1 is MNHEY and CDR2 is SVGAGI. The CDR3 spells CASRRSGQGTYEQYF. CDR3 DNA sequence: TGTGCCAGCAGACGCTCGGGACAGGGGACCTACGAGCAGTACTTC.

The chain uses TRBV28 and TRBJ1-2, with 10 bases identical to TRBD1. Germline V lookup: CDR1 MDHEN, CDR2 SYDVKM. Germline trimming cut 9 bases from V and 7 bases from J; bases unmatched to any gene: 14. The CDR3 covers 15 residues. The CDR3 protein is CASTIRPGTGVGYTF. The DNA of the CDR3 is TGTGCCAGTACAATCCGTCCCGGGACAGGGGTTGGCTACACCTTC.

The V gene is TRBV7-3, the J gene TRBJ2-2; possible D gene TRBD1, 5 bases. This CDR3 is built from 15 residues. Germline CDR1 and CDR2: SGHTA and FQGTGA. V was pared by 5 bases and J by 5 bases, with 15 bases between. The CDR3 region has the DNA TGTGCCAGCAGCCCCTATAGGGCAGGGACCGGGGAGCTGTTTTTT. This codes for CASSPYRAGTGELFF.

V gene TRBV7-6 combines with J gene TRBJ2-2; D perhaps matches TRBD1 (6 bases). This CDR3 region has 15 residues. CDR1 and CDR2 (germline): SGHVS, FNYEAQ. V lost 5 bases, J lost 5 bases, and 15 bases lay in between. The CDR3 loop reads CASSGAGVGTGELFF. CDR3 nucleotide sequence: TGTGCCAGCAGCGGTGCAGGGGTGGGGACCGGGGAGCTGTTTTTT.

This clone appeared a few times. This chain connects TRBV3-1 (or the pseudogene TRBV3-2) to TRBJ2-2, with 13 bases lining up with TRBD2. The CDR3 contains 21 residues. The germline V gene encodes CDR1 LGHDT and CDR2 YNNKEL (reference sequence). V was pared by 0 bases and J by 0 bases, with 10 bases of the junction left unmatched. Written as DNA, the CDR3 is TGTGCCAGCAGCCAAGAATTGAGGTCGGGACTAGCGGGACCGAACACCGGGGAGCTGTTTTTT. It is translated as CASSQELRSGLAGPNTGELFF.

The chain joins TRBV7-3 to TRBJ1-4; D is perhaps TRBD1 (6 bases). Germline-derived CDR1 and CDR2 are SGHTA and FQGTGA. This CDR3 contains 13 residues. Trimming removed 6 bases from V and 5 bases from J, with 10 bases in between. The CDR3 nucleotides are TGTGCCAGCAGTGGGGGGCCGAATGAAAAACTGTTTTTT. Its protein is CASSGGPNEKLFF.

The chain links TRBV6-5 to TRBJ2-5; TRBD1 aligns across 11 bases. The J segment lost 3 bases and the V segment lost 6 bases, leaving 6 bases of the junction unmatched. The CDR3 consists of 15 residues. Germline CDR1 MNHEY, CDR2 SVGAGI. CDR3 in DNA: TGTGCCAGCAGCCTAGGGACAGGGGGAAAAGAGACCCAGTACTTC. Encoded protein: CASSLGTGGKETQYF.

The chain combines TRBV6-2 or TRBV6-3 with TRBJ1-1; no reliable D call. The CDR3 covers 14 residues. Germline CDR1 reads MNHEY; CDR2 reads SVGEGT. The ends were cut back, 2 bases at V and 1 base at J, with 8 bases in the middle. The CDR3 DNA reads TGTGCCAGCAGTTACGGGCCTTCGAACACTGAAGCTTTCTTT. Residues: CASSYGPSNTEAFF.

The count of this clone is one. V and J are TRBV15 and TRBJ1-2; D unclear. Germline V CDR1 and CDR2: LNHNV, YYDKDF (reference sequence). The CDR3 totals 14 residues. V was shortened by 0 bases and J by 3 bases, with 8 bases between the two germline ends. The CDR3 loop reads CATSRDLQDYGYTF. CDR3 in DNA: TGTGCCACCAGCAGAGATCTCCAAGACTATGGCTACACCTTC.

This chain connects TRBV11-2 to TRBJ1-1; D call uncertain. Per the germline V gene, CDR1 is SGHAT and CDR2 is FQNNGV. V lost 4 bases and J 2 bases, leaving 8 bases between the germline ends. The CDR3 is 13 residues long. CDR3 in amino acids: CASSSGPNTEAFF. In DNA form, the CDR3 reads TGTGCCAGCAGCTCGGGTCCAAACACTGAAGCTTTCTTT.

The table lists this clone with a count of one. This chain connects TRBV19 to TRBJ2-7, with D possibly being TRBD1 (6 bases). CDR3 length: 10 amino acids. V was trimmed by 8 bases and J by 5 bases, leaving 7 bases between them. Per germline, CDR1 LNHDA and CDR2 SQIVND (reference sequence). DNA for the CDR3: TGTGCCAGTGGGGGCGACGAGCAGTACTTC. It codes for CASGGDEQYF.

This chain connects TRBV27 to TRBJ2-5; D gene ambiguous. V lost 0 bases, J lost 5 bases, and 10 bases lay in between. The CDR3 loop spans 14 amino acids. CDR1 is MNHEY and CDR2 is SMNVEV in the germline V gene (reference sequence). The CDR3, as DNA: TGTGCCAGCAGTTTATCGGGCTCGAGGGAGACCCAGTACTTC. Translated: CASSLSGSRETQYF.

This clone was seen more than once but under ten times. This rearrangement joins TRBV12-3 or TRBV12-4 to TRBJ1-2; possible D gene TRBD1, 5 bases. The ends were cut back, 3 bases at V and 7 bases at J, with 12 bases in the middle. The CDR3 extends over 13 amino acids. The CDR3 protein is CASSFVVRGGYTF. The CDR3 DNA is TGTGCCAGCAGTTTTGTCGTGAGGGGTGGCTACACCTTC.